The 23 T cell receptor beta chains below come from one sample, sequenced in a study of blood T cell repertoires in COVID-19. Profiling relied on immunoSEQ multiplex PCR, and the TCRdb table lists in-frame clones only, not all of them. The sample includes some 200,000 clones, 84% of them seen just once. What was sequenced was peripheral blood. The receptors come from a woman younger than 45 who had recovered from COVID-19.

This clone was recorded a few times. V gene TRBV3-1 (or the pseudogene TRBV3-2) combines with J gene TRBJ1-6; D is possibly TRBD1 (6 bases). Per the germline V gene, CDR1 is LGHDT and CDR2 is YNNKEL (reference sequence). The CDR3 is made up of 13 amino acids. V was trimmed by 2 bases and J by 10 bases, leaving 9 bases between them. Here the CDR3 DNA reads TGTGCCAGCAGCCAAAGGACAGAATCACCCCTCCACTTT. It yields the protein CASSQRTESPLHF.

The genes are TRBV19 and TRBJ2-3; 12 bases agree with TRBD2. Unmatched junction bases numbered 7, after V lost 0 bases and J lost 0 bases. Per germline, CDR1 LNHDA and CDR2 SQIVND (reference sequence). The CDR3 sequence is 19 residues long. In DNA form, the CDR3 reads TGTGCCAGTAGTATAGACCCGAGGACTAGCGGGGATAGCACAGATACGCAGTATTTT. Amino acids: CASSIDPRTSGDSTDTQYF. The entire variable domain, with the rest obtained from reference TRBV19 and TRBJ2-3, is as follows: DGGITQSPKYLFRKEGQNVTLSCEQNLNHDAMYWYRQDPGQGLRLIYYSQIVNDFQKGDIAEGYSVSREKKESFPLTVTSAQKNPTAFYLCASSIDPRTSGDSTDTQYFGPGTRLTVL.

This rearrangement joins TRBV28 to TRBJ2-5, with a weak D call TRBD1 (5 bases). This CDR3 spans 14 amino acids. Trimming cost V 6 bases and J 0 bases, with 11 bases left between them. Germline CDR1 and CDR2: MDHEN and SYDVKM. CDR3: CASRPWGYQETQYF. In DNA, the CDR3 is TGTGCCAGCAGGCCCTGGGGCTACCAAGAGACCCAGTACTTC.

The chain is built from TRBV5-1 and TRBJ2-5, with 12 bases fitting TRBD2. This CDR3 is built from 15 residues. V was pared by 5 bases and J by 4 bases, with 6 bases of the junction left unmatched. Germline V lookup: CDR1 SGHRS, CDR2 YFSETQ. The CDR3 bases are TGCGCCAGCAGGCGACCGGGACTAGCGGGAGAGACCCAGTACTTC. Translating it yields CASRRPGLAGETQYF. Drawing the rest from reference TRBV5-1 and TRBJ2-5, the complete variable domain is KAGVTQTPRYLIKTRGQQVTLSCSPISGHRSVSWYQQTPGQGLQFLFEYFSETQRNKGNFPGRFSGRQFSNSRSEMNVSTLELGDSALYLCASRRPGLAGETQYFGPGTRLLVL.

This clone was counted a few times. This specimen includes other DNA sequences encoding the same CDR3. The chain is built from TRBV4-2 and TRBJ2-2, with D unclear. CDR1 and CDR2 from the germline V gene are LGHNA and YNFKEQ. V was clipped by 0 bases and J by 5 bases, with 7 bases between them. The CDR3 runs to 14 residues. The DNA for the CDR3 is TGTGCCAGCAGCCAAGATCCCAGTACCGGGGAGCTGTTTTTT. Encoded protein: CASSQDPSTGELFF.

The V gene is TRBV7-2, the J gene TRBJ1-1; D unresolved. V was clipped by 7 bases and J by 1 base, with 7 bases between them. Per the germline V gene, CDR1 is SGHTA and CDR2 is FQGNSA. The length of the CDR3 is 12 residues. This CDR3 is CASTDPNTEAFF. The CDR3 region has the DNA TGTGCCAGCACAGATCCGAACACTGAAGCTTTCTTT. Full variable domain (remainder filled in from reference TRBV7-2 and TRBJ1-1): GAGVSQSPSNKVTEKGKDVELRCDPISGHTALYWYRQSLGQGLEFLIYFQGNSAPDKSGLPSDRFSAERTGGSVSTLTIQRTQQEDSAVYLCASTDPNTEAFFGQGTRLTVV.

This chain connects TRBV11-3 to TRBJ2-2, with 10 bases that match TRBD2. This CDR3 comprises 20 residues. V trimming: 0 bases; J trimming: 0 bases; junction bases outside the gene matches: 10. The germline V gene encodes CDR1 SGHNT and CDR2 YENEEA. The DNA of the CDR3 is TGTGCCAGCAGCTTAGATTATTACCAGCGGGAGGGCCCGAACACCGGGGAGCTGTTTTTT. Translation: CASSLDYYQREGPNTGELFF.

The chain carries TRBV5-3 and TRBJ1-5; D remains ambiguous. TRBV5-3 is sorted into the ORF group, with uncertain function. Trimming removed 4 bases from V and 6 bases from J, with 14 bases in between. CDR3 length equals 14 residues. CDR3 sequence: CARSPSGDRQPQHF. The DNA of the CDR3 is TGTGCCAGAAGCCCGTCCGGGGATCGTCAGCCCCAGCATTTT.

The chain's CDR3 is CSVWTGPPRNTIYF. As DNA, the CDR3 is TGCAGCGTTTGGACAGGGCCCCCTCGGAACACCATATATTTT. The chain combines TRBV29-1 with TRBJ1-3; 8 positions agree with TRBD1. CDR1 is SQVTM, CDR2 ANQGSEA, per germline. This CDR3 comprises 14 residues. Germline trimming cut 5 bases from V and 7 bases from J; bases unmatched to any gene: 10.

CDR3 amino acids: CASSLGAAAAAQPQHF. In nucleotides, the CDR3 is TGTGCCAGCAGCTTGGGAGCGGCGGCCGCAGCCCAGCCCCAGCATTTT. The chain uses TRBV5-6 and TRBJ1-5; D remains unclear. V lost 0 bases and J 7 bases, leaving 17 bases between the germline ends. CDR1 and CDR2 from the germline V gene are SGHDT and YYEEEE. The CDR3 has 16 amino acids.

This rearrangement joins TRBV15 to TRBJ2-7, with D tentatively TRBD2 (6 bases). The CDR3 contains 11 residues. CDR1 LNHNV and CDR2 YYDKDF come from the germline V gene (reference sequence). DNA for the CDR3: TGTGCCACCAGCAGAGAGGTAGCGGTAGTGGTC. It translates to CATSREVAVVV.

The V gene is TRBV5-4, the J gene TRBJ1-1; D unclear. The CDR3 is 14 residues long. Germline values: CDR1 SGHNT, CDR2 YYREEE (reference sequence). Trimming took 0 bases from V and 3 from J, leaving 9 bases between them. This CDR3 is CASSLGPADTEAFF. CDR3 DNA sequence: TGTGCCAGCAGCTTGGGTCCGGCGGACACTGAAGCTTTCTTT.

The chain has TRBV9 and TRBJ2-1, with D unresolved. Trimming shortened V by 2 bases and J by 10 bases, and 19 bases separated the two germline ends. CDR1 is SGDLS, CDR2 YYNGEE, per germline. The CDR3 contains 15 residues. CDR3 DNA: TGTGCCAGCAGCGTCGCTAAGGCTCCCCCCGGGGAGCAGTTCTTC. This gives the protein CASSVAKAPPGEQFF.

The chain carries TRBV30 and TRBJ1-2; D unresolved. The germline V and J ends were trimmed by 0 bases and 7 bases, with 15 bases remaining between them. From germline, CDR1 is GTSNPN and CDR2 SVGIG (reference sequence). The CDR3 sequence is 14 residues long. The CDR3 protein is CAWSVLEPRGGYTF. The CDR3 region has the DNA TGTGCCTGGAGTGTACTGGAGCCCCGAGGTGGCTACACCTTC.

The CDR3 region is CARSLLPSGRVDTQYF. The CDR3 DNA is TGTGCCAGAAGCTTGTTGCCTAGCGGGAGGGTGGATACGCAGTATTTT. The rearrangement links TRBV5-3 to TRBJ2-3, with 12 bases aligning to TRBD2. TRBV5-3 is an ORF for which the function is uncertain. CDR3 length: 16 residues. The junction had 6 bases not matched to a gene; V was cut back by 1 base and J by 6 bases.

The chain couples TRBV5-4 to TRBJ1-1; D perhaps matches TRBD1 (5 bases). Between the trimmed V and J ends, which lost 3 bases and 1 base, there was a span of 7 bases. Germline lookup yields CDR1 SGHNT and CDR2 YYREEE (reference sequence). The CDR3 runs 13 residues. The CDR3 is CASSWQGNTEAFF. CDR3 nucleotides: TGTGCCAGCAGCTGGCAGGGGAACACTGAAGCTTTCTTT.

The chain has TRBV27 and TRBJ2-7; 12 nucleotides agree with TRBD2. This CDR3 contains 18 residues. J gave up 2 bases and V 0 bases, and 8 bases lay outside the gene matches. The germline V gene encodes CDR1 MNHEY and CDR2 SMNVEV (reference sequence). The CDR3 DNA reads as TGTGCCAGCAGTTTATCCAGACTAGCGGGAGCTGGAACCTACGAGCAGTACTTC. Translated: CASSLSRLAGAGTYEQYF.

The V and J genes are TRBV5-1 and TRBJ2-2; 8 nucleotides match TRBD1. Germline-derived CDR1 and CDR2 are SGHRS and YFSETQ. V shed 1 base, J shed 4 bases, and the junction held 6 bases outside the gene matches. The CDR3 loop spans 16 amino acids. In nucleotides, the CDR3 is TGCGCCAGCAGCTTGTCCCCAGGGGGCAGCACCGGGGAGCTGTTTTTT. It yields the protein CASSLSPGGSTGELFF.

The J gene is TRBJ2-3, the V gene TRBV6-5, with D possibly being TRBD1 (5 bases). Per the germline V gene, CDR1 is MNHEY and CDR2 is SVGAGI. CDR3 length: 15 amino acids. V lost 8 bases and J 4 bases, leaving 19 bases between the germline ends. CDR3 loop: CASVRGSEFADTQYF. The DNA of the CDR3 is TGTGCCAGCGTAAGGGGATCGGAGTTTGCAGATACGCAGTATTTT.

This clone has only one observation. This chain uses TRBV27 with TRBJ2-2; a possible D gene is TRBD1 (5 bases). This CDR3 has 17 amino acids. Deletions cut 4 bases from V and 0 bases from J, with 15 bases between. The germline gives CDR1 MNHEY, CDR2 SMNVEV (reference sequence). The CDR3 spells CASSSTPGRANTGELFF. The CDR3 DNA is TGTGCCAGCAGTTCGACCCCCGGCAGGGCGAACACCGGGGAGCTGTTTTTT.

The gene calls are TRBV28 and TRBJ2-5; 12 nucleotides align to TRBD1. This CDR3 spans 15 amino acids. The junction had 5 bases not matched to a gene; V was cut back by 5 bases and J by 4 bases. Germline CDR1 MDHEN, CDR2 SYDVKM. CDR3 in amino acids: CASSDLGQGAETQYF. In DNA form, the CDR3 reads TGTGCCAGCAGTGACTTGGGACAGGGGGCAGAGACCCAGTACTTC. Combining the CDR3 with reference TRBV28 and TRBJ2-5 gives the whole variable domain DVKVTQSSRYLVKRTGEKVFLECVQDMDHENMFWYRQDPGLGLRLIYFSYDVKMKEKGDIPEGYSVSREKKERFSLILESASTNQTSMYLCASSDLGQGAETQYFGPGTRLLVL.

The rearrangement joins TRBV9 to TRBJ2-1; 9 bases are shared with TRBD2. With V trimmed by 0 bases and J by 0 bases, 1 base remained unmatched. Germline V gene lookup returns CDR1 SGDLS and CDR2 YYNGEE. There are 16 residues in the CDR3. The CDR3 DNA reads TGTGCCAGCAGCGTAGGCGGGAGGGTCTCCTACAATGAGCAGTTCTTC. Protein product: CASSVGGRVSYNEQFF.

The chain couples TRBV4-1 to TRBJ1-2; TRBD1 is a possible D gene (5 bases). V was pared by 10 bases and J by 3 bases, with 12 bases between. This CDR3 contains 12 residues. Germline loops: CDR1 MGHRA, CDR2 YSYEKL. CDR3 DNA sequence: TGCGCCACTAAGGGGACTGACTATGGCTACACCTTC. Its protein is CATKGTDYGYTF.